These 14 T cell receptor beta chains were sequenced from one sample in a study of blood T cells in healthy people across ages (dated by TCRdb to between 2014 and 2017). Libraries were made using 5' RACE. Sequencing was carried out with an Illumina HiSeq 2500. A second 7 to 11 cycle PCR used a sample-barcoded 5' primer and a J-beta primer mix. The raw public reads went through TCRdb reprocessing: fastp at Q25, MiXCR clone calling, in-frame beta chains kept. All rows with the same CDR3 protein become a single entry with the most common DNA and genes. For this sample the table gives some 800,000 distinct CDR3 sequences, of which around two fifths were detected only once. Roughly 19% of the sample rests with the top ten. Sequenced input: blood. The receptors derive from a man in his 60s in good health.

The chain uses TRBV6-2 or TRBV6-3 and TRBJ2-7, with D tentatively TRBD1 or TRBD2 (5 bases each). V lost 2 bases to trimming and J lost 5 bases, with 16 bases between them. Germline values: CDR1 MNHEY, CDR2 SVGEGT. CDR3 length: 15 amino acids. In DNA, the CDR3 is TGTGCCAGCAGTTACCGGATCAGGGAGAACGACGAGCAGTACTTC. Protein sequence: CASSYRIRENDEQYF.

The rearrangement joins TRBV7-2 to TRBJ2-2; TRBD1 matches 7 bases. The CDR3 length is 16 residues. Per germline, CDR1 SGHTA and CDR2 FQGNSA. The junction had 7 bases not matched to a gene; V was cut back by 5 bases and J by 1 base. CDR3 in DNA: TGTGCCAGCAGCCAGACGGGACAGAAGAACACCGGGGAGCTGTTTTTT. Protein: CASSQTGQKNTGELFF.

This clonotype was detected a few times. The V and J genes are TRBV6-2 or TRBV6-3 and TRBJ2-7, with a weak D call TRBD2 (6 bases). Trimming cost V 4 bases and J 1 base, with 14 bases left between them. Germline CDR1 is MNHEY and CDR2 is SVGEGT. This CDR3 comprises 15 residues. CDR3 protein: CASSFPGSLSYEQYF. DNA of the CDR3: TGTGCCAGCAGTTTCCCCGGGAGCCTTTCCTACGAGCAGTACTTC.

This chain connects TRBV3-1 to TRBJ1-2; 8 nucleotides agree with TRBD1. Germline trimming cut 2 bases from V and 7 bases from J; bases unmatched to any gene: 6. CDR3 length equals 14 residues. Germline CDR1 LGHDT, CDR2 YNNKEL (reference sequence). The CDR3, as DNA: TGTGCCAGCAGCCAATCGGACAGGGCTTCTGGCTACACCTTC. Translating it yields CASSQSDRASGYTF.

The CDR3 DNA reads TGTGCCAGCAGTCCAATACGGCTCTCTGAAGCTTTCTTT. Its translation is CASSPIRLSEAFF. This chain uses TRBV12-3 or TRBV12-4 with TRBJ1-1; D is unclear. V was trimmed by 5 bases and J by 6 bases, leaving 13 bases between them. This CDR3 spans 13 amino acids.

The chain has TRBV6-2 or TRBV6-3 and TRBJ2-5; the D gene is possibly TRBD2 (6 bases). V was shortened by 8 bases and J by 1 base, with 17 bases between the two germline ends. Germline assignment: CDR1 MNHEY and CDR2 SVGEGT. The CDR3 has 15 residues. CDR3 in amino acids: CASGALAPGQETQYF. The CDR3 coding sequence is TGTGCCAGCGGGGCGCTAGCGCCCGGCCAAGAGACCCAGTACTTC.

This sequence joins TRBV15 and TRBJ2-1; 16 bases fit TRBD2. J lost 5 bases, V lost 2 bases, and 9 bases had no gene match. Per the germline V gene, CDR1 is LNHNV and CDR2 is YYDKDF (reference sequence). CDR3 length equals 19 residues. The chain's CDR3 is CATSRSRKGLAGGDNEQFF. CDR3 DNA: TGTGCCACCAGCAGATCCCGGAAGGGACTAGCGGGGGGGGACAATGAGCAGTTCTTC. The entire variable domain, with the rest obtained from reference TRBV15 and TRBJ2-1, is as follows: DAMVIQNPRYQVTQFGKPVTLSCSQTLNHNVMYWYQQKSSQAPKLLFHYYDKDFNNEADTPDNFQSRRPNTSFCFLDIRSPGLGDTAMYLCATSRSRKGLAGGDNEQFFGPGTRLTVL.

The V gene is TRBV3-1, the J gene TRBJ2-2; TRBD1 or TRBD2 may be the D gene (6 bases each). Germline lookup yields CDR1 LGHDT and CDR2 YNNKEL (reference sequence). The CDR3 has 16 amino acids. V gave up 2 bases and J gave up 2 bases, with 12 bases separating them. The chain's CDR3 is CASSQLGGANTGELFF. CDR3 DNA sequence: TGTGCCAGCAGCCAACTGGGGGGCGCTAACACCGGGGAGCTGTTTTTT.

The chain uses TRBV20-1 and TRBJ1-2, with D possibly TRBD1 on 5 matching bases. Trimming left V 3 bases short and J 8 bases short, with 13 bases between. The V gene's germline CDR1 is DFQATT and CDR2 SNEGSKA (reference sequence). The CDR3 sequence is 12 residues long. The CDR3 loop is CSARETAGGYTF. In DNA, the CDR3 is TGCAGTGCTAGGGAGACAGCGGGAGGCTACACCTTC.

CDR3 loop: CASSAGLEDTEAFF. CDR3 sequence (DNA): TGTGCCAGCAGCGCAGGCCTCGAGGATACTGAAGCTTTCTTT. The chain recombines TRBV9 with TRBJ1-1; D is unresolved. V was shortened by 3 bases and J by 5 bases, with 14 bases between the two germline ends. Per the germline V gene, CDR1 is SGDLS and CDR2 is YYNGEE. This CDR3 has 14 residues.

This clonotype was observed at least ten times. The J gene is TRBJ2-6, the V gene TRBV20-1; D uncertain. Deletions cut 3 bases from V and 3 bases from J, with 12 bases between. From germline, CDR1 is DFQATT and CDR2 SNEGSKA (reference sequence). The CDR3 runs 15 residues. The CDR3 region has the DNA TGCAGTGCTAGCCTCACCGGGCTTGGGGCCAACGTCCTGACTTTC. Protein sequence: CSASLTGLGANVLTF.

CDR3 sequence: CASSPRSLPDGYTF. In nucleotides, the CDR3 is TGTGCCAGCAGCCCCCGATCTCTTCCAGATGGCTACACCTTC. V gene TRBV3-1 combines with J gene TRBJ1-2; D is ambiguous. The CDR3 spans 14 residues. Germline loops: CDR1 LGHDT, CDR2 YNNKEL (reference sequence). Trimming removed 4 bases from V and 6 bases from J, with 15 bases in between.

This clonotype was seen only a few times. The gene calls are TRBV2 and TRBJ2-7; 9 bases are shared with TRBD1. This CDR3 is built from 15 residues. Germline lookup yields CDR1 SNHLY and CDR2 FYNNEI. The V and J ends lost 4 bases and 0 bases, in that order; junction bases with no gene match: 4. The CDR3 DNA reads TGTGCCAGCAGTGGGGACAGGGTCGGCTCCTACGAGCAGTACTTC. Protein product: CASSGDRVGSYEQYF. The full variable domain, rest sourced from reference TRBV2 and TRBJ2-7, is EPEVTQTPSHQVTQMGQEVILRCVPISNHLYFYWYRQILGQKVEFLVSFYNNEISEKSEIFDDQFSVERPDGSNFTLKIRSTKLEDSAMYFCASSGDRVGSYEQYFGPGTRLTVT.

The sample holds one count of this clonotype. A much larger clone is a single base away; this may be a read error. This rearrangement joins TRBV29-1 to TRBJ2-5; 7 bases are shared with TRBD1. Germline V gene lookup returns CDR1 SQVTM and CDR2 ANQGSEA. V dropped 4 bases and J dropped 7; count of bases not matched to a gene: 15. This CDR3 comprises 15 residues. The CDR3 protein is CSVGPYTGVKGTQYF. CDR3 in DNA: TGCAGCGTTGGTCCTTACACAGGGGTAAAAGGGACCCAGTACTTC. Based on the CDR3 plus reference TRBV29-1 and TRBJ2-5, the full variable domain is SAVISQKPSRDICQRGTSLTIQCQVDSQVTMMFWYRQQPGQSLTLIATANQGSEATYESGFVIDKFPISRPNLTFSTLTVSNMSPEDSSIYLCSVGPYTGVKGTQYFGPGTRLLVL.